This T cell receptor beta chain originates from a study of cytomegalovirus exposure and HLA in healthy donors. Broader study findings: In a later analysis, most CMV-associated TCR beta chains appeared HLA-restricted.

These donors counted as nominally healthy when sampled, but unrecorded immune exposures were likely. As regards this clone: The antigen remains undetermined.

13 Jbeta primers and 60 Vbeta primers were used for the PCR. Produced via immunoSEQ multiplex PCR; TCRdb's table is partial and in-frame only. Of approximately 58,000 clones in the sample, around 83% were seen once. The CDR3 has 11 amino acids. Trimming left V 7 bases short and J 7 bases short, with 10 bases between. The V gene's germline CDR1 is SEHNR and CDR2 FQNEAQ (reference sequence). Sequenced sample: PBMCs. The receptor comes from a man aged 25 to 40 in good health and CMV-seronegative. The chain combines TRBV7-9 with TRBJ1-1; perhaps TRBD1 as D (5 bases). The DNA for the CDR3 is TGTGCCAGCACCTCCGGGGGTGAAGCTTTCTTT. Translated: CASTSGGEAFF.